This note documents a single TCR beta chain sequence. The target antigen is unknown. Time point given: newly diagnosed, previously untreated cHL patient sample. Purification of CD4+ T cells from thawed PBMCs was achieved by magnetic negative selection. Untreated, newly diagnosed classical Hodgkin lymphoma PBMCs were comparators. TCRdb's copy holds only in-frame clones and misses some; the assay was immunoSEQ multiplex PCR. The sample lists about 34,000 clones; around 89% were seen once. The data belong to a study of PD-1 blockade in classical Hodgkin lymphoma. Whole-study findings and limits: Possible causes of repertoire differences, disease activity or prior therapy, remain undefined. Healthy donors were reported to have higher baseline TCR diversity than newly diagnosed patients.

The V gene's germline CDR1 is LGHNA and CDR2 YSLEER. V gave up 0 bases and J gave up 5 bases, with 5 bases separating them. The CDR3 is 13 amino acids. The J gene is TRBJ1-3, the V gene TRBV4-3; D not certain. The sample comprised CD4+ T cells from blood. The origin of this receptor is a human donor with classical Hodgkin lymphoma. CDR3 in amino acids: CASSQDPRNTIYF. The CDR3 DNA is TGCGCCAGCAGCCAAGATCCTAGAAACACCATATATTTT.